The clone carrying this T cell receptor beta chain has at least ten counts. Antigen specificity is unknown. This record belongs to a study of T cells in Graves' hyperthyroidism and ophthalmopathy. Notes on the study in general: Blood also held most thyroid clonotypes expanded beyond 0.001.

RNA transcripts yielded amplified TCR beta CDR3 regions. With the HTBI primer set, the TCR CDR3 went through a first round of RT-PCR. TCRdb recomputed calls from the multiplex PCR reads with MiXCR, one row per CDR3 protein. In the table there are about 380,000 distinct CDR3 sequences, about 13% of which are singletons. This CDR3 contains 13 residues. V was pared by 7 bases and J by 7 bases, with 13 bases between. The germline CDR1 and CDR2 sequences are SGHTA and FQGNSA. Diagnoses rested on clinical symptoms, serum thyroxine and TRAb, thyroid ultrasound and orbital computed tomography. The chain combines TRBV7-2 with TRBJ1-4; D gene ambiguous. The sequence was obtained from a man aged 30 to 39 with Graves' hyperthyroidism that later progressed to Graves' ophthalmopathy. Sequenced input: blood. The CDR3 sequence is CASNTAKGEKLFF. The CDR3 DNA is TGTGCCAGCAATACCGCGAAGGGTGAAAAACTGTTTTTT. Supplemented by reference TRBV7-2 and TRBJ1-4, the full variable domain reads GAGVSQSPSNKVTEKGKDVELRCDPISGHTALYWYRQSLGQGLEFLIYFQGNSAPDKSGLPSDRFSAERTGGSVSTLTIQRTQQEDSAVYLCASNTAKGEKLFFGSGTQLSVL.